This T cell receptor (beta chain) is drawn from a study of neoadjuvant nivolumab and ipilimumab in lung cancer. Study findings and constraints: TCR sequencing covered a small number of samples. Blood richness before therapy tracked richness in tumors resected after neoadjuvant therapy. From pretherapy to surgery, tumor richness and clonality rose with dual therapy.

Germline CDR1 reads MDHEN; CDR2 reads SYDVKM. CDR3 size: 14 residues. Trimming cost V 7 bases and J 4 bases; bases outside gene matches: 7. The data were produced by immunoSEQ multiplex PCR, yet TCRdb's version contains in-frame clones alone and is incomplete. The sample includes fewer than 25,000 clones, less than 85% seen only once; the top ten take approximately 22%. Note on this clone: Its specificity is not known.

This material consisted of peripheral blood, taken before neoadjuvant nivolumab, alone or with ipilimumab. The rearrangement joins TRBV28 to TRBJ2-7, with 10 nucleotides matching TRBD1. The source is an adult with non-small cell lung cancer. CDR3 DNA sequence: TGTGCCAGCACTTTGCCGGGACAGGGGTACGAGCAGTACTTC. Encoded protein: CASTLPGQGYEQYF.